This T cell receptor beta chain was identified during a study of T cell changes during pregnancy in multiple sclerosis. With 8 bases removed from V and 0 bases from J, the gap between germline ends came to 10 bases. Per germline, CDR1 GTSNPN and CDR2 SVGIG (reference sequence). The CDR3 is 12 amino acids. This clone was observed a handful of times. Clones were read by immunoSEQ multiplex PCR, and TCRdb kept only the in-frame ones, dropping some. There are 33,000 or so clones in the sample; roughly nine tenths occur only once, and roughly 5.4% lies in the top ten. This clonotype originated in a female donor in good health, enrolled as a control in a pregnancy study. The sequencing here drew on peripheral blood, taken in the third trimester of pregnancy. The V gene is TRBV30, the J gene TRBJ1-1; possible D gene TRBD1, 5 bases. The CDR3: CAGQGLNTEAFF. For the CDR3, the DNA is TGTGCCGGCCAGGGCTTGAACACTGAAGCTTTCTTT.